This passage covers 12 T cell receptor beta chains from one sample sequenced in a study of CD8 T cells in Susac syndrome (dated by TCRdb to the late 2010s). Libraries were made using the immunoSEQ multiplex PCR assay. RNA was extracted with the RNeasy kit and 0.5 to 1 ug was reverse transcribed using random hexamers. The raw public reads went through TCRdb reprocessing: fastp at Q25, MiXCR clone calling, in-frame beta chains kept. Each CDR3 protein appears once, grouped with its most common genes and DNA. In all, the sample holds some 260,000 distinct CDR3 sequences, and 70% to 90% of those were seen once. The ten largest clones take up 0.11% of the sample. The sequencing input was CD8+ T cells from PBMCs. The receptor set was obtained from a human donor with multiple sclerosis.

A note on this clonotype: One end of the junction does not line up with germline, which may come from a read error. V gene TRBV6-1 combines with J gene TRBJ2-2; TRBD2 matches 9 bases. There are 16 residues in the CDR3. The germline CDR1 and CDR2 sequences are MNHNS and SASEGT. The CDR3 nucleotides are TGTGCCAGCAGTGAACTAGCGGGACTACGGACCGGGGAGCCGTTTTTT. Protein: CASSELAGLRTGEPFF.

V is TRBV20-1 and J is TRBJ2-1, with 8 bases aligning to TRBD1. This CDR3 spans 16 amino acids. CDR1 is DFQATT, CDR2 SNEGSKA, per germline (reference sequence). V was clipped by 2 bases and J by 5 bases; unmatched bases: 11. CDR3 loop: CSARTLRGLPNNEQFF. The CDR3, as DNA: TGCAGTGCTAGAACACTCAGGGGGCTCCCTAACAATGAGCAGTTCTTC.

The chain carries TRBV28 and TRBJ1-5, with D hard to call. From germline, CDR1 is MDHEN and CDR2 SYDVKM. This CDR3 spans 16 amino acids. V was cut by 1 base and J by 1 base, with 11 bases left in between. As DNA, the CDR3 is TGTGCCAGCAGTTTATATACGGAGGGAAGCAATCAGCCCCAGCATTTT. It is translated as CASSLYTEGSNQPQHF.

This chain uses TRBV19 with TRBJ2-7, with D possibly matching TRBD1 (6 bases). There are 16 residues in the CDR3. The germline V gene encodes CDR1 LNHDA and CDR2 SQIVND (reference sequence). V dropped 1 base and J dropped 0 bases, with 13 bases sitting between them. CDR3 DNA: TGTGCCAGTAGTATAGGGGGGCCACCCCTCTCCTACGAGCAGTACTTC. This translates into CASSIGGPPLSYEQYF.

The chain carries TRBV5-1 and TRBJ2-7; D is ambiguous. This CDR3 contains 12 residues. Trimming stripped 3 bases from V and 1 base from J, with 5 bases between. CDR1 is SGHRS and CDR2 is YFSETQ in the germline V gene. CDR3 loop: CASSYNSYEQYF. The CDR3, as DNA: TGCGCCAGCAGCTACAATTCCTACGAGCAGTACTTC.

In DNA form, the CDR3 reads TGCGCCAGCAGCCAAGTCGCTAGCGGGAATTACGAGCAGTACTTC. It translates to CASSQVASGNYEQYF. This rearrangement joins TRBV4-1 to TRBJ2-7, with 9 bases that match TRBD2. This CDR3 is 15 amino acids long. Trimming at V came to 1 base and at J to 4 bases, leaving 5 bases not matched to a gene. Germline loops: CDR1 MGHRA, CDR2 YSYEKL.

This clonotype has just one count. The chain employs TRBV5-6 and TRBJ2-7, with 7 bases that match TRBD2. Unmatched junction bases numbered 10, after V lost 4 bases and J lost 3 bases. The CDR3 spans 15 residues. Germline CDR1 is SGHDT and CDR2 is YYEEEE. CDR3 bases: TGTGCCAGCAGCCCGAGTTTGCGGGAGAGCTACGAGCAGTACTTC. Translation: CASSPSLRESYEQYF. The full variable domain, its missing parts supplied by reference TRBV5-6 and TRBJ2-7, is DAGVTQSPTHLIKTRGQQVTLRCSPKSGHDTVSWYQQALGQGPQFIFQYYEEEERQRGNFPDRFSGHQFPNYSSELNVNALLLGDSALYLCASSPSLRESYEQYFGPGTRLTVT.

The rearrangement uses TRBV29-1 and TRBJ2-7; D might be TRBD1 or TRBD2, each matching 5 bases. Trimming removed 1 base from V and 2 bases from J, with 12 bases in between. The CDR3 runs to 14 residues. Germline V gives CDR1 SQVTM, CDR2 ANQGSEA. CDR3 in DNA: TGCAGCGTTGAAGGGGGTAGGGACCCCTACGAGCAGTACTTC. Its translation is CSVEGGRDPYEQYF.

This chain's CDR3 is CASSNRDRDPEAFF. The CDR3 DNA reads as TGTGCCAGCAGTAACCGGGACAGGGACCCTGAAGCTTTCTTT. The chain has TRBV7-9 and TRBJ1-1; TRBD1 agrees at 9 bases. Germline V lookup: CDR1 SEHNR, CDR2 FQNEAQ (reference sequence). Losses at the gene ends were 6 bases for V and 6 bases for J; bases not matched to a gene: 8. The CDR3 has 14 amino acids.

V gene TRBV21-1 combines with J gene TRBJ1-3; TRBD1, as called in the table, went unchecked against the DNA. TRBV21-1 is annotated as a pseudogene. The CDR3 spans 16 residues. The CDR3 reads CASSKERKQGTNTIYF. The CDR3 DNA follows: TGTGCCAGCAGCAAAGAGCGGAAACAGGGGACAAACACCATATATTTT.

The genes are TRBV29-1 and TRBJ2-7, with D tentatively TRBD2 (5 bases). The V end was cut by 1 base, the J end by 7 bases, with 11 bases between. The length of the CDR3 is 12 residues. CDR1 and CDR2 from the germline V gene are SQVTM and ANQGSEA. CDR3 DNA: TGCAGCGTTGAAGCTTCACGGGGAGAGCAGTACTTC. This encodes CSVEASRGEQYF.

The chain combines TRBV27 with TRBJ1-4; D ambiguous. Per the germline V gene, CDR1 is MNHEY and CDR2 is SMNVEV (reference sequence). The germline V and J ends were trimmed by 5 bases and 8 bases, with 12 bases remaining between them. The CDR3 is 13 amino acids. The CDR3, as DNA: TGTGCCAGCAGTGCCGTAAGACGAGAAAAACTGTTTTTT. It is translated as CASSAVRREKLFF.